This T cell receptor (beta chain) was captured by sequencing in a study of graft-versus-host responses after intestinal transplantation (dated by TCRdb to about 2021). Regarding the research as a whole: The transplants that recipients received were multivisceral, liver-intestinal, or isolated intestinal. Every recipient was given anti-thymocyte globulin induction, followed by approximately 3 years of maintenance tacrolimus and steroids. Graft-versus-host and host-versus-graft alloreactive T cell clones were tracked in the graft, circulation and bone marrow after intestinal transplantation using bulk TCR-beta CDR3 sequencing. Alloreactive clones were identified by sequencing pre-transplant mixed lymphocyte reaction products and comparing these products with unstimulated pre-transplant donor and recipient T cells. The cohort enrolled some 23 intestinal transplant recipients including one retransplant, and a few patients lacking pretransplant specimens were excluded. Donor T cell macrochimerism was defined as a peak of at least 4% donor T cells among recipient peripheral blood mononuclear cells. Rather than being sequenced by the commercial service, samples from three later patients were sequenced in-house on an Illumina MiSeq and processed with MiXCR. General conclusions and limits of the study: The conclusions were limited by the relatively low number and heterogeneity of the intestinal transplant patients. In patients with donor T cell macrochimerism, the allografts had high GvH to HvG T cell clonal ratios. GvH clones were found in recipient bone marrow, and some of the GvH clones appeared earlier in ileal mucosa or blood, which is consistent with an intestinal mucosal origin. Early after transplant, peak levels of circulating GvH clones were found to be associated with declines in HvG clones.

Libraries came from the immunoSEQ multiplex PCR assay. Adaptive Biotechnologies carried out high-throughput TCR-beta CDR3 sequencing of genomic DNA for most patients. On the authors' methods: TCR sequencing data for over 15 patients were retrieved from Adaptive's ImmunoSEQ software; a few other patients were processed with MiXCR and VDJtools. CDR3 nucleotide sequences shared between donor and recipient were removed because their origin could not be assigned. At least 2-fold expansion over unstimulated cells and a minimum CFSE-low frequency of 0.002% (template counts) or 0.001% (read counts) were required for clones to be classified as alloreactive. A clone was considered mappable if detected in the sequenced pre-transplant spleen, lymph node, or MLR CFSE-low populations of the donor or recipient. Cumulative frequency of alloreactive clones was calculated as a percentage of all sequences weighted by copy number. Not all clones reach the TCRdb copy of this immuneACCESS table, which keeps in-frame sequences only. Checked studies attribute under half of the gap to unresolved V genes and leave the rest unexplained. V and J calls and clone size come straight from that table; D and trimming were deduced from the DNA. The sample has some 31,000 clones on record, about 85% of them singletons. Of the sample, more than 9% falls within the top ten clones.

Trimming costs V 5 bases and J 1 base, and their ends lie 12 bases apart. The CDR3 contains 14 residues, cysteine and phenylalanine counted. Only the CDR3 portion is preserved as DNA: 42 bases, with reading frame beginning at the first base. The germline V gene provides CDR1 SGHVS and CDR2 FNYEAQ. Blood samples were collected up to 4 times in the first month after transplant and then at least monthly when available. Of note for this clone: Its recognized antigen is unknown. No much larger clonotype is one base removed from it; base qualities were not supplied.

The source material was PBMCs, sampled 450 to 460 days after intestinal transplantation. The chain employs TRBV7-6 and TRBJ2-7; the D gene could be either TRBD1 or TRBD2, each agreeing at 5 bases. This TCR was sampled from a human patient who received an intestinal transplant, so some T cells may come from the graft donor. The DNA reads TGTGCCAGCAGCATGGGACCGGAGTCCTACGAGCAGTACTTC. Its protein is CASSMGPESYEQYF.